This is a list of T cell receptor beta chains from one sample in a study of T cells in Graves' hyperthyroidism and ophthalmopathy. MiXCR, applied by TCRdb to the multiplex PCR reads, yields one record per CDR3 protein. The sample gives hundreds of thousands of distinct CDR3 sequences, about 15% of which show up once; about 10% is in the top ten. What was sequenced was blood. Receptor source: a woman between 18 and 30 years old with Graves' hyperthyroidism. CDR3s include the opening cysteine and the closing phenylalanine or tryptophan. The size field is filled for only some rows; it gives once, few, many or a size class.

len: 17; j_gene: TRBJ1-5; v_gene: TRBV28; abundance: .; CDR3aa: CASSYWPTGSHNQPQHF
len: 13; j_gene: TRBJ2-3; v_gene: TRBV11-2; abundance: .; CDR3aa: CASSPTGVGTQYF
len: 16; j_gene: TRBJ2-3; v_gene: TRBV6-1; abundance: many; CDR3aa: CASSSILAGVSDTQYF
len: 17; j_gene: TRBJ2-2; v_gene: TRBV4-1; abundance: few; CDR3aa: CASSHDGWGGISGELFF
len: 16; j_gene: TRBJ2-7; v_gene: TRBV10-2; abundance: few; CDR3aa: CASSWQGTRREGEQYF
len: 14; j_gene: TRBJ1-2; v_gene: TRBV2; abundance: many; CDR3aa: CASSEDTGIYGYTF
len: 20; j_gene: TRBJ2-3; v_gene: TRBV20-1; abundance: many; CDR3aa: CSARFNRLAAEGIRTDTQYF
len: 13; j_gene: TRBJ2-5; v_gene: TRBV28; abundance: few; CDR3aa: CASHSGTPGTQYF
len: 16; j_gene: TRBJ1-1; v_gene: TRBV4-1; abundance: many; CDR3aa: CASSHLRTGAASEAFF
len: 14; j_gene: TRBJ2-7; v_gene: TRBV7-2; abundance: many; CDR3aa: CASSSHGQGDEQYF
len: 15; j_gene: TRBJ2-5; v_gene: TRBV6-5; abundance: .; CDR3aa: CASSYSIRSGETQYF
len: 16; j_gene: TRBJ2-1; v_gene: TRBV20-1; abundance: many; CDR3aa: CSARGASGRAYNEQFF
len: 13; j_gene: TRBJ2-7; v_gene: TRBV27; abundance: .; CDR3aa: CASSLTAYYEQYF
len: 16; j_gene: TRBJ2-3; v_gene: TRBV12-5; abundance: .; CDR3aa: CASGSSTGLYTDTQYF
len: 13; j_gene: TRBJ1-1; v_gene: TRBV6-2/TRBV6-3; abundance: .; CDR3aa: CASSRQGTPEAFF
len: 15; j_gene: TRBJ2-7; v_gene: TRBV18; abundance: .; CDR3aa: CASSPGGTRIYEQYF
len: 17; j_gene: TRBJ2-3; v_gene: TRBV6-2/TRBV6-3; abundance: many; CDR3aa: CASSYTGRRPFTDTQYF
len: 13; j_gene: TRBJ2-7; v_gene: TRBV30; abundance: many; CDR3aa: CAWSSGAGSEQYF
len: 16; j_gene: TRBJ2-1; v_gene: TRBV12-3/TRBV12-4; abundance: many; CDR3aa: CASSLALGEGVNEQFF
len: 14; j_gene: TRBJ2-1; v_gene: TRBV4-3; abundance: few; CDR3aa: CASSPAGIYNEQFF
len: 14; j_gene: TRBJ2-1; v_gene: TRBV7-2; abundance: .; CDR3aa: CASSLNLNYNEQFF
len: 15; j_gene: TRBJ2-3; v_gene: TRBV12-3/TRBV12-4; abundance: many; CDR3aa: CASTPSGARTDTQYF
len: 13; j_gene: TRBJ2-7; v_gene: TRBV2; abundance: many; CDR3aa: CASGGQGWNEQYF
len: 14; j_gene: TRBJ1-6; v_gene: TRBV28; abundance: many; CDR3aa: CASSRDGINSPLHF
len: 19; j_gene: TRBJ1-2; v_gene: TRBV29-1; abundance: few; CDR3aa: CSVGPSERDRGLRNYGYTF
len: 18; j_gene: TRBJ2-7; v_gene: TRBV6-1; abundance: .; CDR3aa: CASSWETSGRATSFEQYF
len: 14; j_gene: TRBJ2-2; v_gene: TRBV20-1; abundance: many; CDR3aa: CSASSSGNTGELFF
len: 16; j_gene: TRBJ2-3; v_gene: TRBV29-1; abundance: .; CDR3aa: CSVEGTSGSGTDTQYF
len: 12; j_gene: TRBJ2-5; v_gene: TRBV20-1; abundance: few; CDR3aa: CSARGQGLTQYF
len: 18; j_gene: TRBJ2-7; v_gene: TRBV14; abundance: few; CDR3aa: CASSPLISRGGRTYEQYF